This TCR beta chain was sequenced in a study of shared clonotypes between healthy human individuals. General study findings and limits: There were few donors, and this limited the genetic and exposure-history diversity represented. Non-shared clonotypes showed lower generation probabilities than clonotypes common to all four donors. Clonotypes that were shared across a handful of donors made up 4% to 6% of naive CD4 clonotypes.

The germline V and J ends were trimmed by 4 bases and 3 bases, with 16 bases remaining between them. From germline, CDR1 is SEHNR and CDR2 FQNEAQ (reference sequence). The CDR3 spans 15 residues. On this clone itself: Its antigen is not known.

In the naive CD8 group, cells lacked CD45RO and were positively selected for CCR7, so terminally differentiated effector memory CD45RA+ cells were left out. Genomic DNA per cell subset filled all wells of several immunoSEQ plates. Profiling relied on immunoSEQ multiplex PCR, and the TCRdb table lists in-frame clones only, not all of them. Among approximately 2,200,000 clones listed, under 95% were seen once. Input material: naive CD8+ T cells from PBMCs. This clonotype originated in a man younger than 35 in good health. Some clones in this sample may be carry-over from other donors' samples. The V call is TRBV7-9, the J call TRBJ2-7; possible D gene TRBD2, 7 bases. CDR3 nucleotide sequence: TGTGCCAGCAGCTCTACCCGGGGGGCGGTCTACGAGCAGTACTTC. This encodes CASSSTRGAVYEQYF.